This entry lists 13 T cell receptor beta chains sequenced from one sample in a study of blood T cells in healthy people across ages. For the second PCR, which ran for 7 to 11 cycles, a sample-barcoded 5' primer and a J-beta primer mix were used. TCRdb passed the 5' RACE reads through MiXCR, listing each CDR3 protein once. The sample has about 1.4 million distinct CDR3 sequences; 59% are singletons. Sequences were obtained from blood. The receptors come from a man between 18 and 35 years old in good health.

This CDR3 reads CATSELTGVDYGYTF. In DNA, the CDR3 is TGTGCCACCAGTGAATTGACAGGGGTTGACTATGGCTACACCTTC. The gene calls are TRBV24-1 and TRBJ1-2; 8 bases fit TRBD1. Per germline, CDR1 KGHDR and CDR2 SFDVKD. The V and J ends lost 4 bases and 3 bases, in that order; junction bases with no gene match: 6. The CDR3 extends over 15 amino acids.

This clonotype was counted once. V and J are TRBV12-5 and TRBJ2-1; unclear D gene. CDR3 size: 10 residues. Trimming stripped 3 bases from V and 6 bases from J, with 0 bases between. From germline, CDR1 is LGHNT and CDR2 FRNRAP. The chain's CDR3 is CASGFNEQFF. The DNA of the CDR3 is TGTGCTAGTGGTTTCAATGAGCAGTTCTTC. The full variable domain, with the rest looked up from reference TRBV12-5 and TRBJ2-1, is DARVTQTPRHKVTEMGQEVTMRCQPILGHNTVFWYRQTMMQGLELLAYFRNRAPLDDSGMPKDRFSAEMPDATLATLKIQPSEPRDSAVYFCASGFNEQFFGPGTRLTVL.

The chain employs TRBV2 and TRBJ2-3; D is undetermined. The ends were cut back, 8 bases at V and 9 bases at J, with 15 bases in the middle. Germline values: CDR1 SNHLY, CDR2 FYNNEI. The CDR3 loop spans 12 amino acids. The CDR3 coding sequence is TGTGCCAGCCGACCGGACCTTACAACGCAGTATTTT. It specifies CASRPDLTTQYF.

The chain combines TRBV15 with TRBJ2-3, with D possibly TRBD2 on 5 matching bases. Trimming removed 0 bases from V and 4 bases from J, with 11 bases in between. The CDR3 spans 15 residues. Germline assignment: CDR1 LNHNV and CDR2 YYDKDF (reference sequence). The CDR3 DNA is TGTGCCACCAGCAGAGATCTGAAGGAGGCAGATACGCAGTATTTT. Translation gives CATSRDLKEADTQYF.

About this clonotype itself: Germline is not matched at one junction end, which may reflect a read error. This chain uses TRBV7-7 with TRBJ2-2; 10 bases are shared with TRBD1. CDR3 length: 15 amino acids. The germline CDR1 and CDR2 sequences are SSHAT and FNYEAQ (reference sequence). The CDR3 reads CASSPWTGGTGELFF. As DNA, the CDR3 is TGTGCTAGCAGCCCCTGGACAGGGGGAACCGGGGAGCTGTTTTTT.

This clonotype has more than one count but fewer than ten. This sequence joins TRBV20-1 and TRBJ2-3, with D tentatively TRBD2 (5 bases). Germline V gene sequence: CDR1 DFQATT, CDR2 SNEGSKA (reference sequence). This CDR3 region has 14 residues. Trimming removed 6 bases at V and 3 bases at J, with 16 bases between. CDR3 bases: TGCAGTGCGCCGAGGACTGTTAGTACAGATACGCAGTATTTT. Its translation: CSAPRTVSTDTQYF.

V gene TRBV2 combines with J gene TRBJ2-7; no firm D call. This CDR3 region has 15 residues. Germline assignment: CDR1 SNHLY and CDR2 FYNNEI. V was clipped by 8 bases and J by 1 base, with 18 bases between them. As DNA, the CDR3 is TGTGCCAGCCGCACAAGGAGTCGGAGTTCCTACGAGCAGTACTTC. Its protein product is CASRTRSRSSYEQYF.

This clonotype was detected a few times. The rearrangement uses TRBV29-1 and TRBJ2-3; D gene unclear. The V and J ends lost 4 bases and 5 bases respectively, with 13 bases between them. In germline, CDR1 is SQVTM, CDR2 ANQGSEA. The CDR3 runs to 13 residues. DNA of the CDR3: TGCAGCGTTGTAAGTCCTAATGGAGATACGCAGTATTTT. This encodes CSVVSPNGDTQYF.

This clonotype was counted a few times. J is TRBJ2-7 and V is TRBV4-1, with 8 bases lining up with TRBD1. The junction had 3 bases not matched to a gene; V was cut back by 2 bases and J by 0 bases. The CDR3 loop spans 15 amino acids. In germline, CDR1 is MGHRA, CDR2 YSYEKL. The CDR3 sequence: CASSQIQGGSYEQYF. The CDR3 DNA sequence: TGCGCCAGCAGCCAAATACAGGGGGGCTCCTACGAGCAGTACTTC.

V gene TRBV2 combines with J gene TRBJ1-2; possible D gene TRBD1, 6 bases. The CDR3 is 13 amino acids. Trimming took off 3 bases at V and 7 bases at J, with 12 bases between the two ends. The germline CDR1 and CDR2 sequences are SNHLY and FYNNEI. CDR3 bases: TGTGCCAGCAGTGATGGGGGGCAGGGTGGCTACACCTTC. Its translation is CASSDGGQGGYTF.

This clonotype was counted a few times. This chain connects TRBV29-1 to TRBJ2-7; D is perhaps TRBD1 (5 bases). Trimming stripped 5 bases from V and 2 bases from J, with 7 bases between. The germline gives CDR1 SQVTM, CDR2 ANQGSEA. This CDR3 contains 11 residues. Here the CDR3 reads CSVTGTYEQYF. The CDR3 DNA follows: TGCAGCGTTACAGGTACCTACGAGCAGTACTTC.

This chain uses TRBV29-1 with TRBJ2-3; 7 nucleotides match TRBD2. Germline loops: CDR1 SQVTM, CDR2 ANQGSEA. This CDR3 spans 13 amino acids. CDR3 loop: CCGSRTRADTQYF. In DNA, the CDR3 is TGCTGCGGGAGTAGGACGAGAGCAGATACGCAGTATTTT.

The V and J genes are TRBV5-5 and TRBJ2-1; 9 positions agree with TRBD1. Germline V gives CDR1 SGHKS, CDR2 YYEKEE (reference sequence). V lost 9 bases, J lost 9 bases, and 10 bases stayed unmatched. The CDR3 length is 13 residues. CDR3 loop: CATDSRDRVEQFF. CDR3 bases: TGTGCCACCGACTCCCGGGACAGGGTTGAGCAGTTCTTC.